These 6 T cell receptor beta chains share one sample of origin, sequenced in a study of shared T cell receptors in the human thymus (dated by TCRdb to the early 2020s). Library method: the immunoSEQ multiplex PCR assay. TCRdb retrieved this table from immuneACCESS and kept in-frame rearrangements only. Not all clones are present; in checked studies, unresolved V genes account for under half, and no reason is known for the remainder. Recorded for this sample are almost 550,000 clones; around 82% of them occurred a single time. 0.01% to 0.015% of the sample is held by the ten biggest clonotypes. The sample was also reused in another study, on human thymus T cells.

Sequencing input: thymocytes. The receptors were gathered from a boy in the first two years of life with a congenital heart defect. Donor details come from another sample of the same person, matched by shared clones.

This chain links TRBV5-6 with TRBJ1-1; D is perhaps TRBD1 (5 bases). The ends were cut back, 4 bases at V and 3 bases at J, with 19 bases in the middle. The CDR3 runs 16 residues. Per the germline V gene, CDR1 is SGHDT and CDR2 is YYEEEE. CDR3 protein: CASSPGLRGKDTEAFF. CDR3 coding DNA: TGTGCCAGCAGCCCCGGACTACGGGGGAAGGACACTGAAGCTTTCTTT.

V and J are TRBV7-9 and TRBJ1-2; D unresolved. This CDR3 has 14 amino acids. The V and J ends lost 3 bases and 1 base respectively, with 9 bases between them. The germline CDR1 and CDR2 sequences are SEHNR and FQNEAQ (reference sequence). The CDR3 protein is CASSFRRGNYGYTF. The DNA of the CDR3 is TGTGCCAGCAGCTTCCGGCGGGGTAACTATGGCTACACCTTC.

The chain employs TRBV15 and TRBJ1-5; a weak D match, TRBD1 (5 bases). The germline gives CDR1 LNHNV, CDR2 YYDKDF (reference sequence). V was cut by 5 bases and J by 2 bases, with 13 bases left in between. There are 15 residues in the CDR3. Written as DNA, the CDR3 is TGTGCCACCAGCGGGAGGGGAGGGGGCAATCAGCCCCAGCATTTT. Protein: CATSGRGGGNQPQHF.

In its sample, this clone was seen once. This chain connects TRBV18 to TRBJ2-2; D is possibly TRBD2 (5 bases). With 4 bases removed from V and 1 base from J, the gap between germline ends came to 7 bases. The length of the CDR3 is 14 residues. Germline V gene data show CDR1 as KGHSH and CDR2 as LQKENI. The CDR3 region has the DNA TGTGCCAGCTCACGACGGGAGAACACCGGGGAGCTGTTTTTT. Protein sequence: CASSRRENTGELFF.

The genes are TRBV6-5 and TRBJ2-3; TRBD2 matches at 7 bases. CDR3 size: 14 residues. Unmatched junction bases numbered 7, after V lost 6 bases and J lost 4 bases. Per the germline V gene, CDR1 is MNHEY and CDR2 is SVGAGI. CDR3 loop: CASSPGGRSDTQYF. DNA of the CDR3: TGTGCCAGCAGCCCCGGGGGGAGATCAGATACGCAGTATTTT.

Points on this clone: The junction and the germline gene differ at one end; a read error may be behind it. The rearrangement uses TRBV27 and TRBJ2-1; 7 bases fit TRBD2. Germline CDR1 and CDR2: MNHEY and SMNVEV (reference sequence). The CDR3 has 14 amino acids. CDR3 bases: TGTGCCAGCCGTTTCCTAGCGGCCGGCGATGAGCAGTTCTTC. Its translation: CASRFLAAGDEQFF.